One sample yielded the 31 T cell receptor beta chains listed below, sequenced in a study of vaccination and CD4 T cells after COVID-19. Cultured CD4+ T cells had their DNA profiled by the Oncomine TCR Beta short-read assay. TCRdb recomputed calls from the PCR reads with MiXCR, one row per CDR3 protein. Of roughly 10,000 distinct CDR3 sequences listed, around three fifths are singletons. Treatment specified: approximately nine-day PBMC culture with coronavirus spike peptide pools or control peptides (ViraFEST assay). Which antigens these TCRs recognize remains unknown. Input material: CD4+ T cells from blood, cultured in vitro. Every receptor here comes from a human donor who had recovered from COVID-19.

The chain joins TRBV25-1 to TRBJ2-3; D is perhaps TRBD1 (5 bases). The germline V and J ends were trimmed by 6 bases and 7 bases, with 14 bases remaining between them. The CDR3 has 13 amino acids. The germline CDR1 and CDR2 sequences are MGHDK and SYGVNS. In DNA form, the CDR3 reads TGTGCCAGCAGGCCCCCGGACACCCATACGCAGTATTTT. Its translation: CASRPPDTHTQYF.

The sample holds a few counts of this clonotype. J is TRBJ1-5 and V is TRBV28, with unresolved D. V lost 0 bases and J lost 0, with 6 bases in between. The CDR3 contains 15 residues. Germline V gene lookup returns CDR1 MDHEN and CDR2 SYDVKM. CDR3 in DNA: TGTGCCAGCAGTTTATGGGCTCCTAGCAATCAGCCCCAGCATTTT. It codes for CASSLWAPSNQPQHF.

This clonotype was counted a single time. V gene TRBV6-1 combines with J gene TRBJ1-1, with TRBD1 as a possible D gene (6 bases). The germline gives CDR1 MNHNS, CDR2 SASEGT. The CDR3 extends over 14 amino acids. V lost 5 bases and J lost 1, with 11 bases in between. This CDR3 is CASSPGTTNTEAFF. The DNA of the CDR3 is TGTGCCAGCAGTCCCGGGACAACGAACACTGAAGCTTTCTTT.

The J gene is TRBJ2-5, the V gene TRBV5-1, with TRBD2 matching over 9 bases. Losses at the gene ends were 1 base for V and 2 bases for J; bases not matched to a gene: 3. CDR1 and CDR2 from the germline V gene are SGHRS and YFSETQ. The CDR3 spans 15 residues. This CDR3 reads CASSLTSGPQETQYF. The CDR3 region has the DNA TGCGCCAGCAGCTTGACTAGCGGGCCGCAAGAGACCCAGTACTTC.

This chain connects TRBV6-1 to TRBJ1-6, with D unresolved. V was trimmed by 2 bases and J by 6 bases, leaving 11 bases between them. The CDR3 consists of 15 residues. Germline V gene lookup returns CDR1 MNHNS and CDR2 SASEGT. Here the CDR3 DNA reads TGTGCCAGCAGTGAAAGTCGAGTCGGTAATTCACCCCTCCACTTT. Residues: CASSESRVGNSPLHF.

This clonotype turned up a few times. The rearrangement links TRBV19 to TRBJ1-1; possibly TRBD1 for D (6 bases). V was trimmed by 7 bases and J by 5 bases, leaving 20 bases between them. The CDR3 runs 15 residues. The germline gives CDR1 LNHDA, CDR2 SQIVND (reference sequence). CDR3 sequence: CASTALWGGFTEAFF. For the CDR3, the DNA is TGTGCCAGTACCGCCCTTTGGGGGGGCTTTACTGAAGCTTTCTTT.

This chain links TRBV2 with TRBJ2-7, with a possible D match to TRBD2 (5 bases). Germline V gene lookup returns CDR1 SNHLY and CDR2 FYNNEI. This CDR3 has 14 amino acids. Trimming left V 2 bases short and J 3 bases short, with 11 bases between. CDR3 loop: CASSELRANYEQYF. DNA of the CDR3: TGTGCCAGCAGTGAATTGAGGGCAAACTACGAGCAGTACTTC.

The rearrangement uses TRBV30 and TRBJ2-7; 9 bases fit TRBD2. Germline assignment: CDR1 GTSNPN and CDR2 SVGIG (reference sequence). J lost 4 bases, V lost 4 bases, and 5 bases had no gene match. This CDR3 is 13 amino acids long. The CDR3 nucleotides are TGTGCCTGGACCGAGCGGGGGGAATACGAGCAGTACTTC. Its translation is CAWTERGEYEQYF.

This chain links TRBV7-3 with TRBJ2-2, with 12 nucleotides matching TRBD2. The V gene's germline CDR1 is SGHTA and CDR2 FQGTGA. J lost 0 bases, V lost 1 base, and 6 bases had no gene match. This CDR3 is 19 amino acids long. CDR3 amino acids: CASSLRGLAGGPNTGELFF. As DNA, the CDR3 is TGTGCCAGCAGCTTAAGAGGGCTAGCGGGAGGGCCGAACACCGGGGAGCTGTTTTTT.

This clonotype was detected only a few times. The chain combines TRBV27 with TRBJ1-5; D remains ambiguous. CDR1 is MNHEY and CDR2 is SMNVEV in the germline V gene (reference sequence). The CDR3 has 13 amino acids. The V end was cut by 3 bases, the J end by 3 bases, with 6 bases between. As DNA, the CDR3 is TGTGCCAGCAGTTTCTCCGCCAATCAGCCCCAGCATTTT. Translation gives CASSFSANQPQHF.

The rearrangement uses TRBV20-1 and TRBJ2-2; TRBD2 aligns across 9 bases. Germline trimming cut 1 base from V and 4 bases from J; bases unmatched to any gene: 4. The germline V gene encodes CDR1 DFQATT and CDR2 SNEGSKA (reference sequence). This CDR3 contains 15 residues. CDR3 sequence: CSARVASGVTGELFF. The DNA of the CDR3 is TGCAGTGCTAGAGTGGCTAGCGGGGTCACCGGGGAGCTGTTTTTT.

V is TRBV2 and J is TRBJ2-7; TRBD1 is a possible D gene (6 bases). The CDR3 runs 13 residues. Trimming took off 6 bases at V and 4 bases at J, with 13 bases between the two ends. Germline lookup yields CDR1 SNHLY and CDR2 FYNNEI. This CDR3 reads CASRTGSSYEQYF. The CDR3 nucleotides are TGTGCCAGCAGGACAGGATCTTCTTACGAGCAGTACTTC.

This clonotype has just a few counts. CDR3 protein: CASSLDRTVNTEAFF. The CDR3 DNA follows: TGTGCCAGCAGCTTAGATAGGACAGTGAACACTGAAGCTTTCTTT. The chain uses TRBV11-2 and TRBJ1-1, with D perhaps TRBD1 (6 bases). CDR3 length equals 15 residues. Per germline, CDR1 SGHAT and CDR2 FQNNGV. The V end lost 0 bases, the J end lost 0 bases, and 8 bases lay between the germline ends.

This clonotype is classed as large. The J gene is TRBJ2-3, the V gene TRBV24-1, with TRBD2 as a possible D gene (7 bases). V gave up 9 bases and J gave up 2 bases, with 11 bases separating them. This CDR3 contains 13 residues. Looked up from germline, CDR1 is KGHDR and CDR2 is SFDVKD. The CDR3, as DNA: TGTGCCACCTCCGGGGGGCACACAGATACGCAGTATTTT. It translates to CATSGGHTDTQYF.

This clonotype was seen more than once but under ten times. The chain couples TRBV11-3 to TRBJ1-2; D gene unclear. Trimming took 3 bases from V and 1 from J, leaving 9 bases between them. The length of the CDR3 is 14 residues. The germline V gene has CDR1 SGHNT and CDR2 YENEEA. The CDR3 is CASSLDGLNYGYTF. The CDR3 DNA reads TGTGCCAGCAGCTTGGACGGACTTAACTATGGCTACACCTTC.

The chain employs TRBV6-2 or TRBV6-3 and TRBJ1-2; D gene unclear. This CDR3 has 12 residues. Trimming stripped 9 bases from V and 8 bases from J, with 16 bases between. Germline V gene data show CDR1 as MNHEY and CDR2 as SVGEGT. For the CDR3, the DNA is TGTGCCAGTACGGGGAACTACGAAGGCTACACCTTC. Its translation is CASTGNYEGYTF.

V gene TRBV6-1 combines with J gene TRBJ1-5; D uncertain. This CDR3 is built from 12 residues. Per germline, CDR1 MNHNS and CDR2 SASEGT. The V gene lost 4 bases and the J gene lost 6 bases, with 7 bases spanning the gap. For the CDR3, the DNA is TGTGCCAGCAGTGGGGGAATTCAGCCCCAGCATTTT. Protein product: CASSGGIQPQHF.

This clonotype rates as large. The rearrangement joins TRBV7-6 to TRBJ1-4; 7 bases fit TRBD1. V gave up 5 bases and J gave up 10 bases; unmatched junction bases: 7. The CDR3 length is 13 residues. CDR1 and CDR2 from the germline V gene are SGHVS and FNYEAQ. DNA for the CDR3: TGTGCCAGCAGCGACAAAAAGGGGGCAAAACTGTTTTTT. It codes for CASSDKKGAKLFF.

The rearrangement links TRBV7-6 to TRBJ2-5; D unclear. V was pared by 5 bases and J by 5 bases, with 15 bases between. This CDR3 has 14 residues. CDR1 SGHVS and CDR2 FNYEAQ come from the germline V gene. The CDR3 spells CASSLRSRSETQYF. The DNA of the CDR3 is TGTGCCAGCAGCCTCCGGTCCCGGTCGGAGACCCAGTACTTC.

This clonotype was seen a handful of times. The chain joins TRBV12-3 or TRBV12-4 to TRBJ2-7, with 8 bases that match TRBD1. V trimming: 6 bases; J trimming: 3 bases; junction bases outside the gene matches: 7. This CDR3 is 14 amino acids long. The DNA of the CDR3 is TGTGCCAGCAGATTGGGGACAGGTCGCTACGAGCAGTACTTC. Encoded protein: CASRLGTGRYEQYF.

This clonotype was seen only a few times. The rearrangement uses TRBV7-3 and TRBJ1-2; a possible D gene is TRBD1 (5 bases). V gave up 1 base and J gave up 4 bases, with 22 bases separating them. The CDR3 is 18 amino acids. CDR1 and CDR2 from the germline V gene are SGHTA and FQGTGA. The CDR3 here is CASSLKTQGPPGPYGYTF. The CDR3 DNA reads TGTGCCAGCAGCTTAAAAACCCAGGGTCCCCCGGGCCCCTATGGCTACACCTTC.

CDR3 protein: CASSSTGGAGGYTF. The CDR3 region has the DNA TGTGCCAGCAGTTCCACAGGGGGCGCGGGCGGCTACACCTTC. This sequence joins TRBV7-2 and TRBJ1-2; TRBD1 matches at 9 bases. Unmatched junction bases numbered 10, after V lost 6 bases and J lost 8 bases. The germline CDR1 and CDR2 sequences are SGHTA and FQGNSA. The CDR3 extends over 14 amino acids.

This clonotype is a singleton in its sample. The rearrangement joins TRBV6-4 to TRBJ1-6; D possibly corresponds to TRBD1 (5 bases). The CDR3 runs 13 residues. Trimming cost V 11 bases and J 7 bases, with 15 bases left between them. Germline loops: CDR1 MRHNA, CDR2 SNTAGT. CDR3 bases: TGTGCCGGGAGTGGGACGAGGAATTCACCCCTCCACTTT. It is translated as CAGSGTRNSPLHF.

By sample share, this clonotype is large (0.1 to 1%). This rearrangement joins TRBV19 to TRBJ1-5; 11 positions match TRBD1. The V segment lost 7 bases and the J segment 5 bases; nucleotides outside the gene matches: 4. CDR3 size: 14 residues. Germline V gives CDR1 LNHDA, CDR2 SQIVND (reference sequence). CDR3 bases: TGTGCCAGTATTGGGGACAGGGGGTATCAGCCCCAGCATTTT. It codes for CASIGDRGYQPQHF.

The V call is TRBV19, the J call TRBJ1-4, with D uncertain. Germline CDR1 reads LNHDA; CDR2 reads SQIVND (reference sequence). The V end was cut by 3 bases, the J end by 4 bases, with 12 bases between. CDR3 length: 15 residues. The DNA of the CDR3 is TGTGCCAGTAGTATTTGGACGGGAAATAATGAAAAACTGTTTTTT. Its translation: CASSIWTGNNEKLFF. Variable domain in full (rest from reference TRBV19 and TRBJ1-4): DGGITQSPKYLFRKEGQNVTLSCEQNLNHDAMYWYRQDPGQGLRLIYYSQIVNDFQKGDIAEGYSVSREKKESFPLTVTSAQKNPTAFYLCASSIWTGNNEKLFFGSGTQLSVL.

The J gene is TRBJ1-1, the V gene TRBV24-1; possible D gene TRBD1, 6 bases. There are 11 residues in the CDR3. V shed 6 bases and J shed 5 bases, with 6 bases lying between them. Germline V gene lookup returns CDR1 KGHDR and CDR2 SFDVKD. DNA for the CDR3: TGTGCCACCAGTCAGGGGACTGAAGCTTTCTTT. Amino acids: CATSQGTEAFF.

In this sample, this clonotype turned up a few times. The chain joins TRBV24-1 to TRBJ1-2, with D unclear. V was pared by 4 bases and J by 8 bases, with 10 bases between. Germline V gives CDR1 KGHDR, CDR2 SFDVKD. CDR3 length: 12 amino acids. The CDR3 DNA sequence: TGTGCCACCAGTGAGGGAACGGGGGGCTACACCTTC. The encoded protein is CATSEGTGGYTF.

The rearrangement links TRBV4-1 to TRBJ2-5, with D maybe TRBD2 (5 bases). Trimming left V 0 bases short and J 4 bases short, with 15 bases between. The germline CDR1 and CDR2 sequences are MGHRA and YSYEKL. This CDR3 spans 16 amino acids. The CDR3 here is CASSQEITRERETQYF. DNA of the CDR3: TGCGCCAGCAGCCAAGAAATTACGAGGGAGCGAGAGACCCAGTACTTC.

In its sample, this clonotype was seen a few times. This sequence joins TRBV7-2 and TRBJ1-2, with 7 nucleotides matching TRBD1. The CDR3 length is 16 residues. The germline V gene encodes CDR1 SGHTA and CDR2 FQGNSA. V shed 1 base and J 1 base; nucleotides not matched to a gene: 6. For the CDR3, the DNA is TGTGCCAGCAGCTTAGGGGGAACAGGGGTTAACTATGGCTACACCTTC. As protein: CASSLGGTGVNYGYTF. The whole variable domain, remainder taken from reference TRBV7-2 and TRBJ1-2, is GAGVSQSPSNKVTEKGKDVELRCDPISGHTALYWYRQSLGQGLEFLIYFQGNSAPDKSGLPSDRFSAERTGGSVSTLTIQRTQQEDSAVYLCASSLGGTGVNYGYTFGSGTRLTVV.

This clonotype was observed a handful of times. V usage is TRBV6-5 and J usage is TRBJ1-1, with TRBD1 matching 7 bases. The CDR3 length is 14 residues. Trimming removed 4 bases from V and 5 bases from J; junction bases left unmatched: 7. Germline-derived CDR1 and CDR2 are MNHEY and SVGAGI. Here the CDR3 reads CASSFRQGGTEAFF. The CDR3 coding sequence is TGTGCCAGCAGTTTTAGACAGGGCGGAACTGAAGCTTTCTTT.

V usage is TRBV6-5 and J usage is TRBJ2-7; TRBD1 matches 9 bases. The ends lost 4 bases at V and 1 base at J; junction bases unmatched: 5. This CDR3 is 15 amino acids long. Germline values: CDR1 MNHEY, CDR2 SVGAGI. CDR3 sequence (DNA): TGTGCCAGCAGTTTCCAGGACAGGGGTTCCTACGAGCAGTACTTC. This gives the protein CASSFQDRGSYEQYF.